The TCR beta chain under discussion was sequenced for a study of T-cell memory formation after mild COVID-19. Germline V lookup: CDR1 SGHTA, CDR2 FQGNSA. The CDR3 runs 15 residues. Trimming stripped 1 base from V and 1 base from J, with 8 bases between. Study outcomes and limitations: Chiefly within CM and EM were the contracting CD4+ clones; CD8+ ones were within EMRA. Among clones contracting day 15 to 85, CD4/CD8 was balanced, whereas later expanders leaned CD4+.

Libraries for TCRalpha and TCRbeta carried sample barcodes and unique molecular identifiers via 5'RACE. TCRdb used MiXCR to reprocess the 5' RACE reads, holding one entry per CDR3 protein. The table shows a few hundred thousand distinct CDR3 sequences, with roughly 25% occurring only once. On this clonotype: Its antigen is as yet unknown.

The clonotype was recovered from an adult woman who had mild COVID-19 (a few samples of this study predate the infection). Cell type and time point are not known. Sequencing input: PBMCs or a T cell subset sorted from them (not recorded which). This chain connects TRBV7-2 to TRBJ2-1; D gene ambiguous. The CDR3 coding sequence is TGTGCCAGCAGCTTAGGGGTAGCTTCCTACAATGAGCAGTTCTTC. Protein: CASSLGVASYNEQFF.